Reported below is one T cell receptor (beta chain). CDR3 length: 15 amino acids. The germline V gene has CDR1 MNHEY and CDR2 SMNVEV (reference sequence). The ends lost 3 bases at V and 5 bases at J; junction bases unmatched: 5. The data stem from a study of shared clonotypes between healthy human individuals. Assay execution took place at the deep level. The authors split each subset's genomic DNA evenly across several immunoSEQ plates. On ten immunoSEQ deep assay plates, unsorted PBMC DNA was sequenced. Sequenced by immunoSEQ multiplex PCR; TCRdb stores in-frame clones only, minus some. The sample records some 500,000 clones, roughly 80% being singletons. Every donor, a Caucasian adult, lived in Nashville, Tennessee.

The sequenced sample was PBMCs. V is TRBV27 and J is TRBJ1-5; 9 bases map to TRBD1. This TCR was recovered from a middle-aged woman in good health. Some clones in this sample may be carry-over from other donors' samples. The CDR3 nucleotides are TGTGCCAGCAGTTTTTGGGGACAGGGAGATCAGCCCCAGCATTTT. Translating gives CASSFWGQGDQPQHF.